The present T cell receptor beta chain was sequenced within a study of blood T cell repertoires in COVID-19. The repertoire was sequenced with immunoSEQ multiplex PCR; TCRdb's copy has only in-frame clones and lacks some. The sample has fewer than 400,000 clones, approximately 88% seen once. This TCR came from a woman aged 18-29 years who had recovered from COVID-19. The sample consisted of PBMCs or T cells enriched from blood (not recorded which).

The CDR3 bases are TGTGCCAGCTCACCACCGGAGGGACAAGAGACCCAGTACTTC. Its protein is CASSPPEGQETQYF. The chain couples TRBV18 to TRBJ2-5, with a possible D match to TRBD2 (6 bases). V shed 0 bases and J shed 2 bases, with 7 bases lying between them. CDR3 length: 14 residues. CDR1 is KGHSH and CDR2 is LQKENI in the germline V gene.